Listed here are 30 T cell receptor beta chains from one sample, sequenced in a study of T cells in Graves' hyperthyroidism and ophthalmopathy (dated by TCRdb to between 2018 and 2021). Receptor libraries were prepared by multiplex PCR. The instrument was an Illumina HiSeq 2000. TCR beta CDR3 regions were amplified from RNA transcripts. The first round of RT-PCR for the TCR CDR3 was performed with the HTBI primer set and the Qiagen OneStep RT-PCR kit. TCRdb cleaned the public reads at Q25 with fastp, built clones with MiXCR and kept in-frame beta chains. Entries that share a CDR3 protein sequence are merged under the most common genes and DNA. This sample comprises about 690,000 distinct CDR3 sequences, approximately 15% of them detected only once. About 16% of the sample is in the top ten clones. Input material: blood. These receptors were taken from a middle-aged man with Graves' hyperthyroidism.

The J gene is TRBJ2-1, the V gene TRBV24-1; 12 bases fit TRBD2. Per the germline V gene, CDR1 is KGHDR and CDR2 is SFDVKD. The CDR3 consists of 13 residues. V was clipped by 7 bases and J by 8 bases; unmatched bases: 2. CDR3 sequence: CATRLAGGDEQFF. CDR3 nucleotides: TGTGCCACCAGACTAGCGGGAGGAGATGAGCAGTTCTTC.

This clonotype showed up just a few times. J is TRBJ1-4 and V is TRBV12-3 or TRBV12-4; D may be TRBD1 (5 bases). The CDR3 loop spans 16 amino acids. Trimming shortened V by 2 bases and J by 5 bases, and 15 bases separated the two germline ends. The CDR3 DNA follows: TGTGCCAGCAGTTTAACGTTCGGACAAGGAAATGAAAAACTGTTTTTT. It is translated as CASSLTFGQGNEKLFF.

V usage is TRBV7-9 and J usage is TRBJ1-2; D is perhaps TRBD1 (5 bases). Germline values: CDR1 SEHNR, CDR2 FQNEAQ (reference sequence). V lost 3 bases and J 0 bases, leaving 11 bases between the germline ends. The CDR3 covers 15 residues. This CDR3 reads CASSFAGTANYGYTF. The CDR3 DNA follows: TGTGCCAGCAGCTTTGCGGGGACCGCTAACTATGGCTACACCTTC.

This chain connects TRBV4-3 to TRBJ2-1; the D is unclear. Trimming cost V 4 bases and J 3 bases, with 13 bases left between them. CDR3 length: 15 residues. Germline values: CDR1 LGHNA, CDR2 YSLEER. CDR3: CASSPWKQSYNEQFF. The CDR3 DNA reads as TGCGCCAGCAGCCCCTGGAAGCAAAGCTACAATGAGCAGTTCTTC.

This clonotype was recorded many times. This chain uses TRBV3-1 with TRBJ2-1; the D gene is possibly TRBD2 (5 bases). The germline V gene has CDR1 LGHDT and CDR2 YNNKEL (reference sequence). The germline V and J ends were trimmed by 4 bases and 0 bases, with 7 bases remaining between them. The CDR3 spans 14 residues. CDR3 nucleotides: TGTGCCAGCAGCCGGACTTACTCCTACAATGAGCAGTTCTTC. Residues: CASSRTYSYNEQFF.

There are a few counts of this clonotype. The chain links TRBV30 to TRBJ2-1; D is uncertain. CDR3 size: 11 residues. In germline, CDR1 is GTSNPN, CDR2 SVGIG (reference sequence). The V and J ends lost 2 bases and 7 bases respectively, with 6 bases between them. The CDR3 is CAWSRWNEQFF. The CDR3 DNA reads TGTGCCTGGAGTAGGTGGAATGAGCAGTTCTTC.

The gene calls are TRBV20-1 and TRBJ2-3; the match to TRBD2 covers 13 bases. This CDR3 region has 16 residues. The ends lost 1 base at V and 6 bases at J; junction bases unmatched: 7. Germline CDR1 DFQATT, CDR2 SNEGSKA (reference sequence). This CDR3 is CSARVLGLAGLDTQYF. Here the CDR3 DNA reads TGCAGTGCTAGAGTTTTGGGACTAGCGGGACTGGATACGCAGTATTTT.

Concerning this clonotype: This may be a read error, as it is one base from a much larger clone. The chain joins TRBV27 to TRBJ2-1, with no clear D. This CDR3 contains 14 residues. The ends were cut back, 5 bases at V and 0 bases at J, with 8 bases in the middle. Looked up from germline, CDR1 is MNHEY and CDR2 is SMNVEV (reference sequence). In DNA form, the CDR3 reads TGTGCCAGCAGTGATTTCGACTCCTACAATGAGCAGTTCTTC. Translated: CASSDFDSYNEQFF.

This clonotype was recorded at least ten times. The gene calls are TRBV20-1 and TRBJ2-1, with a tentative D call TRBD2 (6 bases). Germline V CDR1 and CDR2: DFQATT, SNEGSKA (reference sequence). The CDR3 runs 13 residues. Trimming took off 8 bases at V and 8 bases at J, with 19 bases between the two ends. The CDR3 bases are TGCAGTAAAAGCGGGCTCGCAATAGATGAGCAGTTCTTC. Its translation: CSKSGLAIDEQFF.

This clonotype was seen many times. The chain combines TRBV28 with TRBJ2-3; D is possibly TRBD1 (6 bases). The CDR3 covers 16 residues. The V gene's germline CDR1 is MDHEN and CDR2 SYDVKM. V was pared by 6 bases and J by 0 bases, with 16 bases between. The CDR3 spells CASRPLDRQSTDTQYF. CDR3 DNA sequence: TGTGCCAGCAGGCCCCTGGACAGACAAAGCACAGATACGCAGTATTTT.

This clonotype was counted at least ten times. CDR3 sequence: CASSNNREFSQPQHF. CDR3 DNA: TGTGCCAGCAGTAATAACAGGGAATTTAGTCAGCCCCAGCATTTT. This chain uses TRBV28 with TRBJ1-5; possible D gene TRBD1, 6 bases. The V end was cut by 5 bases, the J end by 6 bases, with 17 bases between. Germline CDR1 and CDR2: MDHEN and SYDVKM. The CDR3 totals 15 residues.

On this clonotype: A much larger clone differs by one base, so this may be a read error. The V and J genes are TRBV28 and TRBJ2-5; the match to TRBD1 covers 10 bases. The CDR3 loop spans 17 amino acids. CDR1 and CDR2 from the germline V gene are MDHEN and SYDVKM. V dropped 5 bases and J dropped 0; count of bases not matched to a gene: 9. The CDR3 loop is CASSHPPGTGDQETQYF. The CDR3 bases are TGTGCCAGCAGTCATCCTCCCGGGACAGGGGACCAAGAGACCCAGTACTTC.

This clonotype was seen many times. This chain links TRBV7-3 with TRBJ2-3, with 8 bases fitting TRBD1. Germline assignment: CDR1 SGHTA and CDR2 FQGTGA. There are 15 residues in the CDR3. V shed 5 bases and J 3 bases; nucleotides not matched to a gene: 7. CDR3 protein: CASSVTGGTTDTQYF. CDR3 DNA: TGTGCCAGCAGCGTCACAGGGGGGACGACAGATACGCAGTATTTT.

This clonotype was recorded at least ten times. The gene calls are TRBV28 and TRBJ1-1, with a weak D call TRBD1 (6 bases). The length of the CDR3 is 14 residues. Germline CDR1 and CDR2: MDHEN and SYDVKM. V lost 6 bases and J lost 4, with 15 bases in between. Written as DNA, the CDR3 is TGTGCCAGCAGGACTCAGGGGAGGGGCACTGAAGCTTTCTTT. It encodes CASRTQGRGTEAFF.

This clonotype was found once. The junction does not match germline at one end; this may be a read error. In nucleotides, the CDR3 is TGTGCCAGCTTACCACCTAGCGGGAGTGCGGGTTACAATGAGCAGTTCTTC. This gives the protein CASLPPSGSAGYNEQFF. This sequence joins TRBV18 and TRBJ2-1, with TRBD2 identical over 10 bases. CDR3 length: 17 residues. Germline CDR1 KGHSH, CDR2 LQKENI.

This clonotype came up many times. V and J are TRBV27 and TRBJ2-5, with TRBD1 matching 8 bases. There are 14 residues in the CDR3. Germline V CDR1 and CDR2: MNHEY, SMNVEV (reference sequence). Unmatched junction bases numbered 2, after V lost 1 base and J lost 4 bases. CDR3 protein: CASSLFGQGETQYF. In DNA, the CDR3 is TGTGCCAGCAGTTTATTTGGACAGGGAGAGACCCAGTACTTC.

The rearrangement joins TRBV18 to TRBJ1-4; D is undetermined. The CDR3 has 14 residues. Germline V gene data show CDR1 as KGHSH and CDR2 as LQKENI. Trimming pared 2 bases from V and 1 base from J, leaving 5 bases between. As DNA, the CDR3 is TGTGCCAGCTCACCAACAAGAACTAATGAAAAACTGTTTTTT. It specifies CASSPTRTNEKLFF.

Ten or more counts support this clonotype. The chain employs TRBV12-3 or TRBV12-4 and TRBJ2-3; TRBD1 is a possible D gene (5 bases). CDR3 length equals 17 residues. Trimming took off 6 bases at V and 3 bases at J, with 22 bases between the two ends. CDR3 coding DNA: TGTGCCAGCAGCCATATTCAGGGAAATGAGAGGACAGATACGCAGTATTTT. It specifies CASSHIQGNERTDTQYF.

This clonotype was seen more than once but under ten times. The rearrangement joins TRBV28 to TRBJ2-1, with D perhaps matching TRBD1 (6 bases). Trimming stripped 5 bases from V and 2 bases from J, with 13 bases between. Per germline, CDR1 MDHEN and CDR2 SYDVKM. This CDR3 has 15 residues. The CDR3 sequence is CASSKQGWTYNEQFF. The DNA for the CDR3 is TGTGCCAGCAGTAAACAGGGTTGGACCTACAATGAGCAGTTCTTC.

In its sample, this clonotype was seen many times. This chain connects TRBV5-1 to TRBJ1-1; D ambiguous. Trimming took off 0 bases at V and 1 base at J, with 13 bases between the two ends. In germline, CDR1 is SGHRS, CDR2 YFSETQ. This CDR3 has 16 residues. For the CDR3, the DNA is TGCGCCAGCAGCTTGGACTCGGGTCGGAGGAACACTGAAGCTTTCTTT. Amino acid sequence: CASSLDSGRRNTEAFF.

J is TRBJ1-5 and V is TRBV6-1; a possible D gene is TRBD1 (6 bases). Trimming pared 6 bases from V and 4 bases from J, leaving 10 bases between. The CDR3 runs 13 residues. Germline CDR1 and CDR2: MNHNS and SASEGT. The CDR3 sequence: CASRTTGNQPQHF. DNA for the CDR3: TGTGCCAGCAGGACGACAGGAAATCAGCCCCAGCATTTT.

Worth noting for this clonotype: Given a much more abundant clone one base away, this may be a read error. The V and J genes are TRBV2 and TRBJ2-1; 11 nucleotides match TRBD2. CDR3 size: 16 residues. Per germline, CDR1 SNHLY and CDR2 FYNNEI. This chain's CDR3 is CASRSGLAGSYNGQFF. The DNA of the CDR3 is TGTGCCAGCAGGTCTGGACTAGCGGGCTCCTACAATGGGCAGTTCTTC.

This clonotype came up a few times. The chain combines TRBV10-2 with TRBJ2-7; a possible D gene is TRBD1 (5 bases). V was clipped by 4 bases and J by 5 bases, with 9 bases between them. The CDR3 sequence is 12 residues long. Germline V gene lookup returns CDR1 WSHSY and CDR2 SAAADI. The CDR3 nucleotides are TGCGCCAGCAGTGTCAGGGCAGACGAGCAGTACTTC. Amino acids: CASSVRADEQYF.

As for this clonotype: Relative to the germline gene, one junction end is altered; a read error may explain this. This chain uses TRBV7-2 with TRBJ2-7; D gene uncertain. This CDR3 region has 13 residues. Germline values: CDR1 SGHTA, CDR2 FQGNSA. Here the CDR3 DNA reads TGTGTCAGCAGCTTAAGGGTCTCCTACGAGCAGTACTTC. Amino acid sequence: CVSSLRVSYEQYF.

This clonotype was seen a handful of times. This chain joins TRBV4-1 and TRBJ2-1; the match to TRBD2 covers 12 bases. Germline trimming cut 6 bases from V and 3 bases from J; bases unmatched to any gene: 6. The CDR3 length is 16 residues. Germline CDR1 MGHRA, CDR2 YSYEKL. The CDR3 DNA follows: TGCGCCAGCAGGCTGGGACTAGCGGGCTACTACAATGAGCAGTTCTTC. Translated: CASRLGLAGYYNEQFF.

This clonotype has at least ten counts. For the CDR3, the DNA is TGTGCCAGCAGTTTTCGGCAGGGGATGAGTCAGCCCCAGCATTTT. It yields the protein CASSFRQGMSQPQHF. The chain employs TRBV12-3 or TRBV12-4 and TRBJ1-5, with D maybe TRBD1 (6 bases). CDR3 size: 15 residues. Trimming took off 3 bases at V and 6 bases at J, with 15 bases between the two ends.

This sequence joins TRBV19 and TRBJ1-1, with 9 bases matching TRBD1. V lost 0 bases and J lost 4; bases outside the gene matches: 3. Per germline, CDR1 LNHDA and CDR2 SQIVND (reference sequence). CDR3 size: 15 residues. The chain's CDR3 is CASSIDGQGITEAFF. The CDR3 region has the DNA TGTGCCAGTAGTATAGACGGACAGGGGATCACTGAAGCTTTCTTT. Supplemented by reference TRBV19 and TRBJ1-1, the full variable domain reads DGGITQSPKYLFRKEGQNVTLSCEQNLNHDAMYWYRQDPGQGLRLIYYSQIVNDFQKGDIAEGYSVSREKKESFPLTVTSAQKNPTAFYLCASSIDGQGITEAFFGQGTRLTVV.

There are a few counts of this clonotype. The chain has TRBV27 and TRBJ2-3, with a possible D match to TRBD1 (6 bases). The CDR3 covers 14 residues. V lost 10 bases and J lost 0, with 14 bases in between. Germline V gene data show CDR1 as MNHEY and CDR2 as SMNVEV (reference sequence). The CDR3, as DNA: TGTGCCACCACACGGGACATTAGCACAGATACGCAGTATTTT. As protein: CATTRDISTDTQYF.

V gene TRBV28 combines with J gene TRBJ1-5; 8 nucleotides agree with TRBD1. V gave up 9 bases and J gave up 4 bases; unmatched junction bases: 14. This CDR3 spans 16 amino acids. The germline CDR1 and CDR2 sequences are MDHEN and SYDVKM. The CDR3 DNA follows: TGTGCCAGTATTACCCCGGGACAGGTGCCAAATCAGCCCCAGCATTTT. Translated, it gives CASITPGQVPNQPQHF. Filled out from reference TRBV28 and TRBJ1-5, the complete variable domain reads DVKVTQSSRYLVKRTGEKVFLECVQDMDHENMFWYRQDPGLGLRLIYFSYDVKMKEKGDIPEGYSVSREKKERFSLILESASTNQTSMYLCASITPGQVPNQPQHFGDGTRLSIL.

This clonotype turned up a few times. V and J are TRBV12-3 or TRBV12-4 and TRBJ2-7; tentatively, D is TRBD2 (7 bases). V was trimmed by 8 bases and J by 5 bases, leaving 22 bases between them. This CDR3 has 15 residues. DNA of the CDR3: TGTGCCAGCCATTCAGGGAGGGGGTCCCCAAACGAGCAGTACTTC. Translation: CASHSGRGSPNEQYF.